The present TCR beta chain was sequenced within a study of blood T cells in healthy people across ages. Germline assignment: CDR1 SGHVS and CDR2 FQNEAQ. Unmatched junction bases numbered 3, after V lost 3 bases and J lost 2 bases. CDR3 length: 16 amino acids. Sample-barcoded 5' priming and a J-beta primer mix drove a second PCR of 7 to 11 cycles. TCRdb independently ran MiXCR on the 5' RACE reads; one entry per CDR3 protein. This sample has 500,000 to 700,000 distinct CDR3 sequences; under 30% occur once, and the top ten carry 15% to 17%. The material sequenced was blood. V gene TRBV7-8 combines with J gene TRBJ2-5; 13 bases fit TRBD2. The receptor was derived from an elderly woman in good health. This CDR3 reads CASSLGLAGPQETQYF. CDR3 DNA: TGTGCCAGCAGCTTGGGACTAGCGGGGCCACAAGAGACCCAGTACTTC.